The present TCR beta chain was sequenced within a study of blood T cell repertoires in COVID-19. Study background: COVID-19 samples, acute and convalescent, were from the United States, Italy and Spain. T cells, B-cell-depleted T cells, or PBMCs provided the cDNA or gDNA that served as material.

The CDR3 length is 17 residues. The germline CDR1 and CDR2 sequences are LGHDT and YNNKEL (reference sequence). The V gene end was trimmed by 0 bases and the J gene end by 7 bases; junction bases not matched to a gene: 12. Original methodology: Reference gene primer amplification gave estimated nucleated cell counts. The table came from immunoSEQ multiplex PCR; TCRdb's copy has only in-frame clones and leaves some out. The DNA was the basis for D and trimming; V, J and clone size are from that table. The sample includes 250,000 to 300,000 clones, 87% of them seen just once. This TCR came from a woman in her fifties or sixties who had recovered from COVID-19. The chain links TRBV3-1 (or the pseudogene TRBV3-2) to TRBJ2-1; TRBD2 matches at 7 bases. Sequenced input: peripheral blood. CDR3 sequence reads: CASSQDRGGSSTNEQFF. The CDR3 DNA reads as TGTGCCAGCAGCCAAGATCGGGGCGGGAGTTCAACGAATGAGCAGTTCTTC.